This T cell receptor beta chain came from a study of cytomegalovirus exposure and HLA in healthy donors. This clone has more than one count but fewer than ten. The antigen remains undetermined. A junction boundary mismatches the germline segment, possibly from a read error. Broader study findings: Within an earlier analysis, most TCR beta V segments proved productive either about 87% or about 30% of the time. Apart from CMV serostatus, no immune exposure information was available. Accurate HLA-A and HLA-B prediction from TCR beta sequences was reported for most subjects. Presence/absence analyses took donor sequencing depth as roughly uniform.

The CDR3 loop spans 12 amino acids. Germline loops: CDR1 SEHNR, CDR2 FQNEAQ (reference sequence). It was with 60 Vbeta and 13 Jbeta primers that the PCR ran. TCRdb's copy holds only in-frame clones and misses some; the assay was immunoSEQ multiplex PCR. The table lists approximately 150,000 clones, 75% to 80% of them singletons. The chain joins TRBV7-9 to TRBJ1-1, with D perhaps matching TRBD1 (6 bases). The sample comprised PBMCs. The sequence derives from a woman aged 40 to 50 in good health and CMV-seropositive. CDR3 sequence reads: CSSSIQGGGAFF. The CDR3, as DNA: TGTTCCAGCAGCATACAGGGAGGGGGAGCTTTCTTT.